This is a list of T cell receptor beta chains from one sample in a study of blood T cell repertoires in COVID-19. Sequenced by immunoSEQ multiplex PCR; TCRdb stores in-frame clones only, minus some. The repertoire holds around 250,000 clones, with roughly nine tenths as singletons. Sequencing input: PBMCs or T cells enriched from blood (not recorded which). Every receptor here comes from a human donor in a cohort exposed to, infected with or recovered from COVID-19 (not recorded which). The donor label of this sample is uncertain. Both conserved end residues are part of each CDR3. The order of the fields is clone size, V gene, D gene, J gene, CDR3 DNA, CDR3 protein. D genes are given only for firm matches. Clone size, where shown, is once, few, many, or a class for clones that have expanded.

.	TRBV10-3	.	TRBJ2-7	TGTGCCATCAGTGAGGGCATATTAACCGAGCAGTACTTC	CAISEGILTEQYF
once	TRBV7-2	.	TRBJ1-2	TGTGCCAGCAGCTTGCAGGACTTCTATGGCTACACCTTC	CASSLQDFYGYTF
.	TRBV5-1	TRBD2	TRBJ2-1	TGCGCCAGCAGCTTGGAGGTAGCGGGGAATGAGCAGTTCTTC	CASSLEVAGNEQFF
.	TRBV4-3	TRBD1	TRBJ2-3	TGCGCCAGCAGCGGGGACAGGGGAACAGATACGCAGTATTTT	CASSGDRGTDTQYF
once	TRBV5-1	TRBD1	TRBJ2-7	TGCGCCAGCAGCCCGATCCCTAGGGCGGACAGGTTTTCTTACGAGCAGTACTTC	CASSPIPRADRFSYEQYF
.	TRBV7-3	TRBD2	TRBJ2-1	TGTGCCAGCAGCTTATGGGGCGGGGGCTACAATGAGCAGTTCTTC	CASSLWGGGYNEQFF
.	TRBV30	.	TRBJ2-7	TGTGCCTGGGCGCTCAGGGCCATCTCCTACGAGCAGTACTTC	CAWALRAISYEQYF
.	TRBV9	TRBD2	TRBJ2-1	TGTGCCAGCAGCTCACCCCCGGGACTAGCTTTCAATGAGCAGTTCTTC	CASSSPPGLAFNEQFF
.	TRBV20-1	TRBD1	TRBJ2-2	TGCAGTGCTAGTCACCAGGGGGCCACGAACACCGGGGAGCTGTTTTTT	CSASHQGATNTGELFF
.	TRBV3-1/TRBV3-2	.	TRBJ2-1	TGTGCCAGCAGCCACAGGGAAGGTGAGCAGTTCTTC	CASSHREGEQFF
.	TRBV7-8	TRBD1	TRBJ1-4	TGTGCCAGCAGCCCCGGACAGGGGGGTGAAAAACTGTTTTTT	CASSPGQGGEKLFF
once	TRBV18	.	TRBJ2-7	TGTGCCAGCTCACCACCGGGTTGGCAGGGGTACGAGCAGTACTTC	CASSPPGWQGYEQYF
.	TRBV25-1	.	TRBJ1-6	TGTGCCAGCAGTGGAGACTATAATTCACCCCTCCACTTT	CASSGDYNSPLHF
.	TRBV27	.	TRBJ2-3	TGTGCCAGCAGTTTATCGAAGCAAGATACGCAGTATTTT	CASSLSKQDTQYF
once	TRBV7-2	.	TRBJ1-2	TGTGCCAGCACCTTAGACCGAGATGCTAACTATGGCTACACCTTC	CASTLDRDANYGYTF
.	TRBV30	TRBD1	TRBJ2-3	TGTGCCTGGAGTGGCCTCCTACAGGGGACGCAGTATTTT	CAWSGLLQGTQYF
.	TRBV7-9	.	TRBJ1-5	TGTGCCAGCGGGAGTGGAAGAGATCAGCCCCAGCATTTT	CASGSGRDQPQHF
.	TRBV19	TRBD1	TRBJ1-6	TGTGCCAGTAGGACCGGGACAGGGCACAATTCACCCCTCCACTTT	CASRTGTGHNSPLHF
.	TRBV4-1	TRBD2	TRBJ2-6	TGCGCCAGCAGCCCGGGACGGGAGGGATCTGGGGCCAACGTCCTGACTTTC	CASSPGREGSGANVLTF
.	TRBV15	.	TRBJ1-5	TGTGCCACCAGCAGAGACGGCAATCAGCCCCAGCATTTT	CATSRDGNQPQHF
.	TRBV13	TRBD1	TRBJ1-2	TGTGCCAGCAGCCGACAGGGTTGGAGCTATGGCTACACCTTC	CASSRQGWSYGYTF
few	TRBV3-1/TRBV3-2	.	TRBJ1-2	TGTGCCAGCAGCCAAGAGAACAGGCCCTATGGCTACACCTTC	CASSQENRPYGYTF
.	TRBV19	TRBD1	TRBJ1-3	TGTGCCAGTAGTATCCCCGGGACAGCTGGAAACACCATATATTTT	CASSIPGTAGNTIYF
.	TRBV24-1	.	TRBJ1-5	TGTGCCACCGGCGGGGGGCTTAGCCAGCCCCAGCATTTT	CATGGGLSQPQHF
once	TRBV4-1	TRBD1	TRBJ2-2	TGCGCCAGCAGCCAGCCGATTCAGGGGGCTGTGACCGGGGAGCTGTTTTTT	CASSQPIQGAVTGELFF
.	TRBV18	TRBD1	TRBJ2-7	TGTGCCAGCTCACCTGGACAGGACCCCTACGAGCAGTACTTC	CASSPGQDPYEQYF
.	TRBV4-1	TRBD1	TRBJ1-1	TGCGCCAGCAGCCAGAGCTCGGCCAGGGGGGCGGCTGAAGCTTTCTTT	CASSQSSARGAAEAFF